The 31 T cell receptor beta chains below all came from one sample that was sequenced in a study of beta chain bispecific antibodies for T cell cancers. Overall study findings and caveats: The leukemia cells, rather than normal T cells, gave most of the targeted TRBV signal.

Expansion lasted 2 to 4 days, with either anti-CD3 antibody OKT3 or CD3/CD28 beads. TCRdb processed the 5' RACE reads anew with MiXCR; each CDR3 protein has one entry. Counted here are roughly 15,000 distinct CDR3 sequences, less than 2.5% occurring once; the ten biggest clones make up less than 8.5%. These receptors' antigens are unknown. The sample was healthy donor T cells cultured with leukemia cells. All receptors come from a human donor in good health. Some clones in this sample may be carry-over from other donors' samples.

In its sample, this clonotype was seen many times. The rearrangement joins TRBV27 to TRBJ1-1; D uncertain. V dropped 4 bases and J dropped 3 bases, with 12 bases sitting between them. Germline assignment: CDR1 MNHEY and CDR2 SMNVEV (reference sequence). The CDR3 has 14 residues. CDR3 nucleotides: TGTGCCAGCAGTTCCTCCCGTTTGGACACTGAAGCTTTCTTT. This sequence encodes CASSSSRLDTEAFF.

The chain combines TRBV13 with TRBJ2-5, with TRBD2 matching over 9 bases. Germline values: CDR1 PRHDT, CDR2 FYEKMQ (reference sequence). This CDR3 has 17 residues. V shed 5 bases and J 2 bases; nucleotides not matched to a gene: 12. Here the CDR3 reads CASSPYGAGGLQETQYF. For the CDR3, the DNA is TGTGCCAGCAGCCCCTACGGAGCGGGGGGACTACAAGAGACCCAGTACTTC.

There are many counts of this clonotype. The chain uses TRBV20-1 and TRBJ2-2; a weak D match, TRBD1 (6 bases). Germline V CDR1 and CDR2: DFQATT, SNEGSKA (reference sequence). The V end was cut by 3 bases, the J end by 4 bases, with 12 bases between. The CDR3 is made up of 14 amino acids. CDR3 in DNA: TGCAGTGCTAGTACAGGGTACACCACCGGGGAGCTGTTTTTT. Amino acid sequence: CSASTGYTTGELFF.

There are many counts of this clonotype. The chain employs TRBV6-5 and TRBJ1-2; 7 bases align to TRBD1. Germline V lookup: CDR1 MNHEY, CDR2 SVGAGI. The CDR3 spans 14 residues. The V gene end was trimmed by 6 bases and the J gene end by 4 bases; junction bases not matched to a gene: 8. This CDR3 is CASSPETGSYGYTF. In DNA, the CDR3 is TGTGCCAGCAGCCCAGAGACAGGGTCCTATGGCTACACCTTC.

This clonotype was seen repeatedly, ten times or more. The J gene is TRBJ2-5, the V gene TRBV7-8; TRBD2 aligns across 8 bases. Germline V gene lookup returns CDR1 SGHVS and CDR2 FQNEAQ. Trimming removed 5 bases from V and 4 bases from J; junction bases left unmatched: 15. The CDR3 runs 17 residues. CDR3 amino acids: CASSLLGSGGSGETQYF. The CDR3 bases are TGTGCCAGCAGCCTCCTGGGGAGCGGGGGTTCGGGAGAGACCCAGTACTTC.

This clonotype has a count of ten or more. J is TRBJ1-1 and V is TRBV4-1, with 7 bases lining up with TRBD1. Losses at the gene ends were 2 bases for V and 0 bases for J; bases not matched to a gene: 3. Germline CDR1 and CDR2: MGHRA and YSYEKL. The CDR3 is made up of 15 amino acids. The CDR3 sequence: CASSQMGQMNTEAFF. In DNA, the CDR3 is TGCGCCAGCAGCCAAATGGGACAGATGAACACTGAAGCTTTCTTT.

This clonotype was observed at least ten times. V is TRBV25-1 and J is TRBJ1-1; D unresolved. The germline gives CDR1 MGHDK, CDR2 SYGVNS. With 2 bases removed from V and 2 bases from J, the gap between germline ends came to 6 bases. CDR3 length equals 13 residues. The CDR3 sequence is CASSERLNTEAFF. The CDR3 region has the DNA TGTGCCAGCAGTGAAAGATTAAACACTGAAGCTTTCTTT.

This clonotype has ten or more counts. The chain couples TRBV15 to TRBJ2-5; 9 bases fit TRBD2. CDR1 and CDR2 (germline): LNHNV, YYDKDF (reference sequence). This CDR3 is built from 20 residues. V lost 0 bases to trimming and J lost 0 bases; unmatched junction nucleotides: 14. CDR3 coding DNA: TGTGCCACCAGCAGAGATAATTCGCGAGCGGGGGGCGGGGACCAAGAGACCCAGTACTTC. Translation: CATSRDNSRAGGGDQETQYF.

This clonotype was counted at least ten times. V gene TRBV5-1 combines with J gene TRBJ2-1; D is possibly TRBD2 (5 bases). The V gene's germline CDR1 is SGHRS and CDR2 YFSETQ. The V end lost 1 base, the J end lost 0 bases, and 11 bases lay between the germline ends. The CDR3 totals 16 residues. In DNA, the CDR3 is TGCGCCAGCAGCTTGACACTAGAGAGCTCCTACAATGAGCAGTTCTTC. Its translation: CASSLTLESSYNEQFF.

This clonotype has at least ten counts. The V call is TRBV21-1, the J call TRBJ1-5. TRBV21-1 counts as a pseudogene. The CDR3 has 15 residues. The CDR3 nucleotides are TGTGCCAGCAGCAAAGTTGAAGGTCTCAATCAGCCCCAGCATTTT. Translation: CASSKVEGLNQPQHF.

The rearrangement joins TRBV5-5 to TRBJ2-7; 10 bases map to TRBD1. V lost 3 bases to trimming and J lost 7 bases; unmatched junction nucleotides: 7. This CDR3 comprises 14 residues. Germline V gives CDR1 SGHKS, CDR2 YYEKEE (reference sequence). The CDR3 DNA reads TGTGCCAGCAGCTGGGGGACAGGGGAAGTGGAGCAGTACTTC. This codes for CASSWGTGEVEQYF.

This clonotype was seen at least ten times. The chain combines TRBV11-2 with TRBJ2-2, with D perhaps TRBD1 or TRBD2 (5 bases each). The CDR3 extends over 17 amino acids. Trimming took off 3 bases at V and 0 bases at J, with 14 bases between the two ends. Germline V gene data show CDR1 as SGHAT and CDR2 as FQNNGV. In DNA, the CDR3 is TGTGCCAGCAGCTTCCCCGACGGGGACCCGAACACCGGGGAGCTGTTTTTT. It codes for CASSFPDGDPNTGELFF.

This clonotype has at least ten counts. The chain couples TRBV29-1 to TRBJ2-7; unclear D gene. Germline CDR1 reads SQVTM; CDR2 reads ANQGSEA. The CDR3 has 12 residues. The V end lost 3 bases, the J end lost 5 bases, and 11 bases lay between the germline ends. The DNA for the CDR3 is TGCAGCGTTGAGAAGGAGTTCAACGAGCAGTACTTC. Residues: CSVEKEFNEQYF.

This clonotype is medium-sized within its sample. The V gene is TRBV28, the J gene TRBJ2-2; D might be TRBD1 (5 bases). CDR1 MDHEN and CDR2 SYDVKM come from the germline V gene. The V end was cut by 7 bases, the J end by 4 bases, with 16 bases between. The CDR3 runs to 15 residues. The CDR3 DNA sequence: TGTGCCAGCACCCTCAACTCAGGGATCACCGGGGAGCTGTTTTTT. It yields the protein CASTLNSGITGELFF.

This clonotype was detected many times. The V call is TRBV6-2 or TRBV6-3, the J call TRBJ2-2; 8 nucleotides match TRBD1. The V and J ends lost 4 bases and 3 bases, in that order; junction bases with no gene match: 4. Germline V CDR1 and CDR2: MNHEY, SVGEGT. CDR3 length: 15 amino acids. CDR3 residues: CASSSRGPHTGELFF. CDR3 in DNA: TGTGCCAGCAGTTCCAGGGGGCCGCACACCGGGGAGCTGTTTTTT.

Many counts were recorded for this clonotype. This chain connects TRBV20-1 to TRBJ1-1; D not certain. The length of the CDR3 is 13 residues. The germline V gene encodes CDR1 DFQATT and CDR2 SNEGSKA (reference sequence). V lost 6 bases and J 1 base, leaving 12 bases between the germline ends. DNA of the CDR3: TGCAGTGCCCCGCCCACAGCGAACACTGAAGCTTTCTTT. Its translation is CSAPPTANTEAFF.

This clonotype was counted ten times or more. This sequence joins TRBV30 and TRBJ1-1; 7 bases are a match to TRBD1. Germline V gene lookup returns CDR1 GTSNPN and CDR2 SVGIG (reference sequence). Trimming at V came to 0 bases and at J to 1 base, leaving 2 bases not matched to a gene. The CDR3 has 14 amino acids. In DNA form, the CDR3 reads TGTGCCTGGAGTGTGAGGACAGGGAACACTGAAGCTTTCTTT. Protein sequence: CAWSVRTGNTEAFF.

By share, this clonotype counts as medium-sized. The chain recombines TRBV4-2 with TRBJ1-1; D is unresolved. V was cut by 0 bases and J by 2 bases, with 13 bases left in between. Germline V gives CDR1 LGHNA, CDR2 YNFKEQ. The CDR3 is made up of 16 amino acids. The CDR3 spells CASSQEGGSENTEAFF. The CDR3 nucleotides are TGTGCCAGCAGCCAAGAGGGCGGCAGCGAAAACACTGAAGCTTTCTTT.

About this clonotype itself: A much larger clone is a single base away; this may be a read error. The V and J genes are TRBV27 and TRBJ1-1; D is perhaps TRBD1 (5 bases). This CDR3 comprises 14 residues. The germline CDR1 and CDR2 sequences are MNHEY and SMNVEV (reference sequence). CDR3 bases: TGTGCCAGCAGTTTGACGGGGGTGAACACTAAAGCTTTCTTT. Its protein is CASSLTGVNTKAFF.

This clonotype showed up many times. The chain employs TRBV4-1 and TRBJ2-7, with TRBD1 matching over 8 bases. Germline CDR1 and CDR2: MGHRA and YSYEKL. With V trimmed by 1 base and J by 4 bases, 6 bases remained unmatched. The CDR3 totals 15 residues. CDR3 coding DNA: TGCGCCAGCAGCCAAGTGGCAGGGGGCGGGTACGAGCAGTACTTC. Translating it yields CASSQVAGGGYEQYF.

This clonotype was seen ten or more times. The chain links TRBV6-5 to TRBJ2-4; TRBD1 agrees at 8 bases. The germline gives CDR1 MNHEY, CDR2 SVGAGI. This CDR3 is built from 17 residues. V lost 6 bases and J lost 0; bases outside the gene matches: 10. The CDR3 loop is CASRSITGGLAKNIQYF. The CDR3 DNA follows: TGTGCCAGCAGATCAATCACAGGGGGACTAGCCAAAAACATTCAGTACTTC.

In its sample, this clonotype was seen a few times. This chain links TRBV5-4 with TRBJ2-4; 7 bases are a match to TRBD1. This CDR3 has 14 amino acids. V was pared by 4 bases and J by 7 bases, with 8 bases of the junction left unmatched. Germline CDR1 is SGHNT and CDR2 is YYREEE (reference sequence). The CDR3 protein is CASSAAGTENIQYF. The CDR3 nucleotides read TGTGCCAGCAGCGCGGCCGGGACAGAGAACATTCAGTACTTC.

This clonotype has at least ten counts. The chain links TRBV7-8 to TRBJ2-5, with TRBD2 identical over 10 bases. Unmatched junction bases numbered 7, after V lost 1 base and J lost 5 bases. CDR3 size: 16 residues. Germline V lookup: CDR1 SGHVS, CDR2 FQNEAQ. CDR3 sequence: CASSLGGSGGQETQYF. The CDR3 nucleotides read TGTGCCAGCAGCTTAGGGGGTAGCGGGGGGCAGGAGACCCAGTACTTC.

This clonotype has just one count. The CDR3 does not close with the conserved phenylalanine or tryptophan, likely indicating a read error. The chain links TRBV27 to TRBJ2-5; D remains ambiguous. The V gene's germline CDR1 is MNHEY and CDR2 SMNVEV (reference sequence). V gave up 2 bases and J gave up 5 bases, with 3 bases separating them. This CDR3 is built from 11 residues. CDR3 protein: CASSLGETQYL. The CDR3 DNA reads as TGTGCCAGCAGTTTAGGGGAGACCCAGTACCTC.

In its sample, this clonotype was seen many times. The V and J genes are TRBV18 and TRBJ1-2, with no clear D. Germline CDR1 and CDR2: KGHSH and LQKENI. Trimming took 0 bases from V and 4 from J, leaving 9 bases between them. CDR3 length: 14 residues. CDR3 coding DNA: TGTGCCAGCTCACCACCTACAGTAGGCTATGGCTACACCTTC. Translating it yields CASSPPTVGYGYTF. The full variable domain, with the rest looked up from reference TRBV18 and TRBJ1-2, is NAGVMQNPRHLVRRRGQEARLRCSPMKGHSHVYWYRQLPEEGLKFMVYLQKENIIDESGMPKERFSAEFPKEGPSILRIQQVVRGDSAAYFCASSPPTVGYGYTFGSGTRLTVV.

Ten or more counts support this clonotype. The chain has TRBV10-2 and TRBJ1-1; no clear D. The germline V gene has CDR1 WSHSY and CDR2 SAAADI. The CDR3 loop spans 10 amino acids. Trimming pared 7 bases from V and 4 bases from J, leaving 4 bases between. The CDR3, as DNA: TGCGCCAGCATCGGCACTGAAGCTTTCTTT. This gives the protein CASIGTEAFF.

This clonotype came up a few times. The V and J genes are TRBV27 and TRBJ2-2; 9 nucleotides match TRBD2. The junction had 8 bases not matched to a gene; V was cut back by 7 bases and J by 5 bases. The CDR3 runs to 15 residues. Germline CDR1 and CDR2: MNHEY and SMNVEV (reference sequence). The CDR3 spells CASTAGGGGTGELFF. The CDR3 bases are TGTGCCAGCACCGCGGGGGGGGGAGGGACCGGGGAGCTGTTTTTT.

This clonotype has ten or more counts. The chain combines TRBV2 with TRBJ2-7; D is unresolved. From germline, CDR1 is SNHLY and CDR2 FYNNEI. The CDR3 has 12 residues. V was clipped by 6 bases and J by 4 bases, with 10 bases between them. CDR3 in DNA: TGTGCCAGCAGCCGGTTGGTTTACGAGCAGTACTTC. Residues: CASSRLVYEQYF.

In its sample, this clonotype is medium-sized (0.01 to 0.1%). V gene TRBV5-1 combines with J gene TRBJ1-6; D remains ambiguous. Trimming left V 2 bases short and J 3 bases short, with 15 bases between. The CDR3 contains 17 residues. Germline loops: CDR1 SGHRS, CDR2 YFSETQ. This CDR3 is CASSLMGPNDYNSPLHF. Here the CDR3 DNA reads TGCGCCAGCAGCTTAATGGGCCCTAATGACTATAATTCACCCCTCCACTTT.

Ten or more counts support this clonotype. The chain combines TRBV28 with TRBJ2-5; D is unresolved. The CDR3 loop spans 14 amino acids. Per germline, CDR1 MDHEN and CDR2 SYDVKM. With 8 bases removed from V and 5 bases from J, the gap between germline ends came to 18 bases. The CDR3 protein is CASGPLALGETQYF. CDR3 sequence (DNA): TGTGCCAGCGGCCCCCTCGCCCTGGGGGAGACCCAGTACTTC.

The chain has TRBV12-3 or TRBV12-4 and TRBJ1-5; unclear D gene. This CDR3 is built from 13 residues. V was shortened by 3 bases and J by 6 bases, with 9 bases between the two germline ends. This CDR3 reads CASSLGRVQPQHF. In nucleotides, the CDR3 is TGTGCCAGCAGTTTGGGGAGGGTTCAGCCCCAGCATTTT.